This T cell receptor (beta chain) was found in a study of blood T cells in healthy people across ages. General study points: There was a strong correlation between TCR beta diversity and naive T cell percentage.

Alongside a J-beta primer mix, a sample-barcoded 5' primer served in a second PCR lasting about 7 to 11 cycles. Carrying 12 random nucleotides, a template-switch adaptor labeled each individual cDNA molecule. One entry per CDR3 protein, called by TCRdb with MiXCR from the 5' RACE reads. The repertoire holds approximately 760,000 distinct CDR3 sequences, with roughly 25% as singletons. About this clonotype itself: Its antigen is undetermined.

V shed 8 bases, J shed 10 bases, and the junction held 8 bases outside the gene matches. CDR1 is SQVTM and CDR2 is ANQGSEA in the germline V gene. This CDR3 region has 11 residues. This sample also belongs to another study, concerning T cells of mothers and their children. That work adds: Over 8 million reads per mother and approximately 3.2 million per child were obtained.

V gene TRBV29-1 combines with J gene TRBJ2-1, with 7 bases identical to TRBD2. The sequence came from a boy aged 5-17 years in good health. Sequenced material: blood. The CDR3 sequence: CSLAGEGEQFF. Written as DNA, the CDR3 is TGCAGCTTGGCGGGGGAAGGGGAGCAGTTCTTC.